The 30 T cell receptor beta chains reported below all come from one sample, sequenced in a study of Ad26.COV2.S vaccination and SARS-CoV-2 variants. Noted treatment: 15 to 20 received Ad26.COV2.S at low or high dose, single or two shots; about 5 received placebo; per-sample allocation not given. The samples were gathered on day 63 after the first injection of vaccine or placebo. Produced via immunoSEQ multiplex PCR; TCRdb's table is partial and in-frame only. The sample records some 410,000 clones, around 92% being singletons. The material was peripheral blood, obtained in a trial of Ad26.COV2.S vaccine versus placebo. The receptors originated from a person between 18 and 65 years old who received the Ad26.COV2.S COVID-19 vaccine or a placebo.

The chain joins TRBV3-1 (or the pseudogene TRBV3-2) to TRBJ2-2, with 13 bases lining up with TRBD2. The CDR3 contains 16 residues. Germline V CDR1 and CDR2: LGHDT, YNNKEL (reference sequence). V shed 2 bases and J 7 bases; nucleotides not matched to a gene: 4. The CDR3, as DNA: TGTGCCAGCAGCCAAACTAGCGGGGGGGCCCGCGGGGAGCTGTTTTTT. It translates to CASSQTSGGARGELFF.

V gene TRBV29-1 combines with J gene TRBJ2-6; D may be TRBD1 or TRBD2 (5 bases each). The CDR3 totals 14 residues. Trimming took off 6 bases at V and 0 bases at J, with 9 bases between the two ends. From germline, CDR1 is SQVTM and CDR2 ANQGSEA. CDR3 loop: CSVPGGSGANVLTF. The CDR3 DNA is TGCAGCGTCCCTGGGGGCTCTGGGGCCAACGTCCTGACTTTC.

This clone was observed once. The chain's CDR3 is CASNPQGDEKYNEQFF. The CDR3 bases are TGTGCCAGTAACCCCCAGGGGGACGAAAAGTACAATGAGCAGTTCTTC. The chain recombines TRBV19 with TRBJ2-1; TRBD1 aligns across 7 bases. V shed 7 bases and J 4 bases; nucleotides not matched to a gene: 13. The CDR3 is made up of 16 amino acids. CDR1 is LNHDA, CDR2 SQIVND, per germline (reference sequence).

The chain carries TRBV6-2 or TRBV6-3 and TRBJ2-7; TRBD2 matches at 9 bases. The CDR3 totals 14 residues. Germline loops: CDR1 MNHEY, CDR2 SVGEGT. V dropped 2 bases and J dropped 6; count of bases not matched to a gene: 5. Here the CDR3 DNA reads TGTGCCAGCAGTTACGGCGCGGGGGGGGGCGAGCAGTACTTC. This sequence encodes CASSYGAGGGEQYF.

V and J are TRBV9 and TRBJ2-1, with 13 bases identical to TRBD2. Germline values: CDR1 SGDLS, CDR2 YYNGEE. The V gene end was trimmed by 2 bases and the J gene end by 3 bases; junction bases not matched to a gene: 5. There are 17 residues in the CDR3. The CDR3 reads CASSVKGLAGNYNEQFF. The CDR3 region has the DNA TGTGCCAGCAGCGTCAAGGGACTAGCGGGAAACTACAATGAGCAGTTCTTC.

This chain joins TRBV29-1 and TRBJ1-3; no firm D call. The germline V and J ends were trimmed by 2 bases and 3 bases, with 8 bases remaining between them. CDR3 length equals 13 residues. Germline loops: CDR1 SQVTM, CDR2 ANQGSEA. The CDR3 DNA follows: TGCAGCGTTGAATGGCAGAATGGAAACACCATATATTTT. Its protein product is CSVEWQNGNTIYF.

V usage is TRBV7-2 and J usage is TRBJ2-5, with TRBD1 matching 8 bases. Looked up from germline, CDR1 is SGHTA and CDR2 is FQGNSA. V trimming: 1 base; J trimming: 5 bases; junction bases outside the gene matches: 15. This CDR3 spans 18 amino acids. For the CDR3, the DNA is TGTGCCAGCAGCTTAGAGAGTATGGCAGGGGGCCTTGGCGAGACCCAGTACTTC. Encoded protein: CASSLESMAGGLGETQYF.

The chain recombines TRBV7-2 with TRBJ2-5; either TRBD1 or TRBD2 may fit D (6 bases each). The germline CDR1 and CDR2 sequences are SGHTA and FQGNSA. Trimming removed 6 bases from V and 1 base from J, with 15 bases in between. This CDR3 comprises 15 residues. CDR3 sequence (DNA): TGTGCCAGCAGTTACGAGGGGGGACGCCAAGAGACCCAGTACTTC. Protein product: CASSYEGGRQETQYF.

The chain is built from TRBV10-2 and TRBJ1-2, with D perhaps matching TRBD1 (5 bases). Germline CDR1 is WSHSY and CDR2 is SAAADI. This CDR3 is 15 amino acids long. Trimming cost V 5 bases and J 4 bases, with 17 bases left between them. The CDR3: CASSHGEGLSYGYTF. The CDR3 DNA reads TGCGCCAGCAGTCACGGGGAGGGACTCTCCTATGGCTACACCTTC.

V is TRBV19 and J is TRBJ1-6; TRBD1 might be the D (5 bases). This CDR3 region has 12 residues. Germline V gene sequence: CDR1 LNHDA, CDR2 SQIVND (reference sequence). V lost 10 bases and J lost 4, with 8 bases in between. CDR3 sequence reads: CATGEYNSPLHF. Written as DNA, the CDR3 is TGTGCCACGGGGGAGTATAATTCACCCCTCCACTTT. The variable domain in full, with the rest retrieved from reference TRBV19 and TRBJ1-6, is DGGITQSPKYLFRKEGQNVTLSCEQNLNHDAMYWYRQDPGQGLRLIYYSQIVNDFQKGDIAEGYSVSREKKESFPLTVTSAQKNPTAFYLCATGEYNSPLHFGNGTRLTVT.

V usage is TRBV11-2 and J usage is TRBJ2-3; maybe TRBD2 (6 bases). Germline values: CDR1 SGHAT, CDR2 FQNNGV. This CDR3 comprises 15 residues. V was cut by 4 bases and J by 0 bases, with 11 bases left in between. The DNA for the CDR3 is TGTGCCAGCAGCTCCGGACTAATTAGCACAGATACGCAGTATTTT. Protein: CASSSGLISTDTQYF.

The chain is built from TRBV27 and TRBJ1-4; the D is unclear. The CDR3 has 14 residues. Trimming removed 5 bases at V and 2 bases at J, with 9 bases between. Looked up from germline, CDR1 is MNHEY and CDR2 is SMNVEV (reference sequence). CDR3 DNA: TGTGCCAGCAGTCCCTGGTCCACTAATGAAAAACTGTTTTTT. Its protein product is CASSPWSTNEKLFF.

Comment on this clone: The same CDR3 can be traced to other DNA sequences in this sample. This chain uses TRBV6-5 with TRBJ1-2; 8 nucleotides agree with TRBD1. Per germline, CDR1 MNHEY and CDR2 SVGAGI. The CDR3 contains 14 residues. Trimming took 0 bases from V and 4 from J; bases not matched to a gene: 1. The DNA for the CDR3 is TGTGCCAGCAGTTACTCAACAGGGGGCTATGGCTACACCTTC. Translating it yields CASSYSTGGYGYTF.

The V gene is TRBV28, the J gene TRBJ2-5, with 10 bases matching TRBD1. Unmatched junction bases numbered 4, after V lost 5 bases and J lost 4 bases. Germline CDR1 reads MDHEN; CDR2 reads SYDVKM. The CDR3 length is 14 residues. For the CDR3, the DNA is TGTGCCAGCAGTGTGACAGGGGGCGTAGAGACCCAGTACTTC. As protein: CASSVTGGVETQYF.

The J gene is TRBJ1-5, the V gene TRBV28, with D perhaps matching TRBD1 (5 bases). The CDR3 has 15 residues. In germline, CDR1 is MDHEN, CDR2 SYDVKM. Trimming cost V 1 base and J 3 bases, with 10 bases left between them. CDR3 in amino acids: CASSLFSGFNQPQHF. The CDR3 nucleotides read TGTGCCAGCAGTTTATTTTCAGGGTTCAATCAGCCCCAGCATTTT.

The chain uses TRBV2 and TRBJ1-3; D gene uncertain. CDR1 SNHLY and CDR2 FYNNEI come from the germline V gene. The CDR3 runs 15 residues. Trimming shortened V by 8 bases and J by 4 bases, and 18 bases separated the two germline ends. This CDR3 reads CASLTTPDSGNTIYF. CDR3 in DNA: TGTGCCAGCCTTACTACTCCGGACTCGGGAAACACCATATATTTT.

The V call is TRBV27, the J call TRBJ1-4; the D gene is possibly TRBD1 (5 bases). CDR3 size: 15 residues. In germline, CDR1 is MNHEY, CDR2 SMNVEV (reference sequence). Trimming took off 2 bases at V and 8 bases at J, with 15 bases between the two ends. The CDR3 here is CASSLIYGGDEKLFF. CDR3 in DNA: TGTGCCAGCAGTTTAATTTACGGGGGGGACGAAAAACTGTTTTTT.

The table lists this clone with a count of one. The chain uses TRBV7-2 and TRBJ1-2; 9 bases are shared with TRBD1. The germline CDR1 and CDR2 sequences are SGHTA and FQGNSA. V trimming: 1 base; J trimming: 4 bases; junction bases outside the gene matches: 10. This CDR3 region has 17 residues. The CDR3 region is CASSLGIWDREAYGYTF. The CDR3, as DNA: TGTGCCAGCAGCTTAGGGATCTGGGACAGGGAGGCCTATGGCTACACCTTC.

The chain couples TRBV6-1 to TRBJ2-4; 9 nucleotides match TRBD2. This CDR3 contains 16 residues. Germline lookup yields CDR1 MNHNS and CDR2 SASEGT. V trimming: 3 bases; J trimming: 4 bases; junction bases outside the gene matches: 7. The CDR3 coding sequence is TGTGCCAGCAGTGACATATATAGCGGGGGAAAAAACATTCAGTACTTC. This encodes CASSDIYSGGKNIQYF.

The rearrangement joins TRBV5-6 to TRBJ1-2; D perhaps matches TRBD1 (5 bases). V dropped 3 bases and J dropped 5 bases, with 17 bases sitting between them. Germline CDR1 reads SGHDT; CDR2 reads YYEEEE. CDR3 length: 15 amino acids. The CDR3 loop is CASSSRLTGGYGYTF. The CDR3 DNA follows: TGTGCCAGCAGCTCGCGATTAACAGGAGGTTATGGCTACACCTTC.

V gene TRBV2 combines with J gene TRBJ2-7, with D tentatively TRBD2 (7 bases). CDR1 and CDR2 (germline): SNHLY, FYNNEI. V shed 8 bases and J shed 3 bases, with 17 bases lying between them. CDR3 size: 14 residues. The CDR3 protein is CASSWEGRGYEQYF. The CDR3 DNA reads as TGTGCCAGCTCGTGGGAGGGCAGGGGCTACGAGCAGTACTTC.

The rearrangement uses TRBV4-3 and TRBJ2-1; the D gene is possibly TRBD1 (6 bases). V lost 0 bases, J lost 8 bases, and 17 bases lay in between. CDR1 LGHNA and CDR2 YSLEER come from the germline V gene. The CDR3 consists of 16 residues. The CDR3 spells CASSQEGPGVVHEQFF. For the CDR3, the DNA is TGCGCCAGCAGCCAAGAAGGGCCAGGGGTTGTGCATGAGCAGTTCTTC.

V gene TRBV28 combines with J gene TRBJ1-4; a possible D gene is TRBD1 (5 bases). The CDR3 is 15 residues long. The germline V gene encodes CDR1 MDHEN and CDR2 SYDVKM. Trimming shortened V by 5 bases and J by 4 bases, and 14 bases separated the two germline ends. CDR3 bases: TGTGCCAGCAGTGCCGCGGGGCCTTTTAATGAAAAACTGTTTTTT. It specifies CASSAAGPFNEKLFF.

The gene calls are TRBV30 and TRBJ1-1; D not certain. V gave up 1 base and J gave up 11 bases, with 11 bases separating them. The V gene's germline CDR1 is GTSNPN and CDR2 SVGIG (reference sequence). This CDR3 contains 11 residues. The CDR3 is CAWSGPAAAFF. DNA of the CDR3: TGTGCCTGGAGTGGCCCGGCGGCTGCTTTCTTT.

The chain's CDR3 is CASSYLNLGGYGANVLTF. The CDR3 DNA sequence: TGTGCCAGCAGTTACCTTAACTTGGGGGGGTACGGGGCCAACGTCCTGACTTTC. The chain carries TRBV6-2 or TRBV6-3 and TRBJ2-6; TRBD2 agrees at 7 bases. The CDR3 length is 18 residues. Germline V gene lookup returns CDR1 MNHEY and CDR2 SVGEGT. V gave up 2 bases and J gave up 4 bases; unmatched junction bases: 11.

The V call is TRBV18, the J call TRBJ1-1; D uncertain. Germline-derived CDR1 and CDR2 are KGHSH and LQKENI. Trimming cost V 8 bases and J 2 bases, with 12 bases left between them. The CDR3 runs 13 residues. Here the CDR3 DNA reads TGTGCCAGCCGCAGGACGGATAACACTGAAGCTTTCTTT. Translating it yields CASRRTDNTEAFF.

The chain uses TRBV6-1 and TRBJ2-7; 8 positions agree with TRBD1. After removal of 2 bases from V and 4 bases from J, the junction contained 4 bases not matched to a gene. Germline-derived CDR1 and CDR2 are MNHNS and SASEGT. The CDR3 covers 14 residues. The CDR3 sequence is CASSEPGGVYEQYF. The DNA of the CDR3 is TGTGCCAGCAGTGAACCAGGGGGCGTTTACGAGCAGTACTTC.

The V call is TRBV7-9, the J call TRBJ1-5; D gene ambiguous. V gave up 1 base and J gave up 4 bases, with 14 bases separating them. The CDR3 is made up of 16 amino acids. Germline CDR1 and CDR2: SEHNR and FQNEAQ (reference sequence). This CDR3 is CASSLVGPVKNQPQHF. In DNA, the CDR3 is TGTGCCAGCAGCTTAGTCGGGCCAGTAAAAAATCAGCCCCAGCATTTT.

As DNA, the CDR3 is TGTGCCAGCAGTGAGGCGACTTCCTACGAGCAGTACTTC. Translated: CASSEATSYEQYF. The chain couples TRBV2 to TRBJ2-7; D is unresolved. Germline V gives CDR1 SNHLY, CDR2 FYNNEI. Trimming cost V 3 bases and J 1 base, with 7 bases left between them. This CDR3 is built from 13 residues.

This sequence joins TRBV7-9 and TRBJ2-3; TRBD2 is a possible D gene (7 bases). Trimming left V 1 base short and J 4 bases short, with 12 bases between. This CDR3 has 15 residues. Germline V gene lookup returns CDR1 SEHNR and CDR2 FQNEAQ (reference sequence). CDR3 region: CASSLVGGRADTQYF. The CDR3, as DNA: TGTGCCAGCAGCTTAGTGGGGGGGCGTGCAGATACGCAGTATTTT.